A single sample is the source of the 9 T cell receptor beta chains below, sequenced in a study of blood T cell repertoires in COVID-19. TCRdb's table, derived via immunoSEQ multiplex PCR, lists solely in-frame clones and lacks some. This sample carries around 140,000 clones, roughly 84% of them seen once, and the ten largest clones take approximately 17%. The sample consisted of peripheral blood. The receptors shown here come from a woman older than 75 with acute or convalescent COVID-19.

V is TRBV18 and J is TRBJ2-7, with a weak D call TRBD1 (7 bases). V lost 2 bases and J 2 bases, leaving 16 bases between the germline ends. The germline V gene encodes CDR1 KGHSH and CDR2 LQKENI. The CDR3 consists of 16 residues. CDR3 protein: CASSPRQGGGTYEQYF. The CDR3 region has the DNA TGTGCCAGCTCACCAAGGCAGGGGGGAGGTACCTACGAGCAGTACTTC.

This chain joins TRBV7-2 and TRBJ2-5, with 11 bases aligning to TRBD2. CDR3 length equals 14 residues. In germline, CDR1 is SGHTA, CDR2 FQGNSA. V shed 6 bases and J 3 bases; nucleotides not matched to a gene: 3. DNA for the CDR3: TGTGCCAGCAGTCATAGCGGGGGGGAAGAGACCCAGTACTTC. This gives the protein CASSHSGGEETQYF.

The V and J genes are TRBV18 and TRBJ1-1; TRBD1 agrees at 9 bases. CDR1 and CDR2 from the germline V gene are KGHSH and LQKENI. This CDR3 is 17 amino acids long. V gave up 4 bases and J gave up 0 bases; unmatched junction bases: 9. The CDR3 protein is CASSRDREGLMNTEAFF. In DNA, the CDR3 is TGTGCCAGCTCACGGGACAGGGAAGGCCTTATGAACACTGAAGCTTTCTTT.

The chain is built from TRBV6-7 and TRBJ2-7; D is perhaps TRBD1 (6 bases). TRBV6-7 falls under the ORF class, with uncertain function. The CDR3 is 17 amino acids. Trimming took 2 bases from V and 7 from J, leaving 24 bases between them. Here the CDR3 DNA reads TGTGCCAGCAGTTACGTAGTGGGTACAGGGTTCTCTCGGGAGCAGTACTTC. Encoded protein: CASSYVVGTGFSREQYF.

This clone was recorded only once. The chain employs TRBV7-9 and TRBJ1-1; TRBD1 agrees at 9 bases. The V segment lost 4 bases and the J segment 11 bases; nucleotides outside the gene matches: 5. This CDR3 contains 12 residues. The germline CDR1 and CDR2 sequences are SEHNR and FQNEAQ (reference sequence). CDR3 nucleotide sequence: TGTGCCAGCAGCTCGACAGGGACAGGGGCTTTCTTT. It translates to CASSSTGTGAFF.

The CDR3 loop is CASSPDLRGGTEAFF. CDR3 sequence (DNA): TGTGCCAGCAGCCCGGACTTAAGGGGGGGCACTGAAGCTTTCTTT. The gene calls are TRBV9 and TRBJ1-1, with D perhaps matching TRBD1 (6 bases). The CDR3 is 15 residues long. Trimming removed 4 bases from V and 4 bases from J, with 17 bases in between. CDR1 is SGDLS, CDR2 YYNGEE, per germline.

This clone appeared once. The CDR3 DNA sequence: TGCGCCAGCAGCTTGTCCGGACAGGTCGAAAAACTGTTTTTT. Translating gives CASSLSGQVEKLFF. The chain uses TRBV5-1 and TRBJ1-4; 7 bases align to TRBD1. This CDR3 is 14 amino acids long. Germline V gene sequence: CDR1 SGHRS, CDR2 YFSETQ. After removal of 1 base from V and 8 bases from J, the junction contained 5 bases not matched to a gene. Full variable domain (rest looked up from reference TRBV5-1 and TRBJ1-4): KAGVTQTPRYLIKTRGQQVTLSCSPISGHRSVSWYQQTPGQGLQFLFEYFSETQRNKGNFPGRFSGRQFSNSRSEMNVSTLELGDSALYLCASSLSGQVEKLFFGSGTQLSVL.

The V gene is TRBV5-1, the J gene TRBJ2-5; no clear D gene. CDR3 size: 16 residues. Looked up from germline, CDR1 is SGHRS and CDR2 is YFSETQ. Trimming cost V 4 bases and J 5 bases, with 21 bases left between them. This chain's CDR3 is CASSPSPGNGRETQYF. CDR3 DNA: TGCGCCAGCAGCCCTTCCCCAGGCAACGGAAGGGAGACCCAGTACTTC. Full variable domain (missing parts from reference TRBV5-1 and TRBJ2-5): KAGVTQTPRYLIKTRGQQVTLSCSPISGHRSVSWYQQTPGQGLQFLFEYFSETQRNKGNFPGRFSGRQFSNSRSEMNVSTLELGDSALYLCASSPSPGNGRETQYFGPGTRLLVL.

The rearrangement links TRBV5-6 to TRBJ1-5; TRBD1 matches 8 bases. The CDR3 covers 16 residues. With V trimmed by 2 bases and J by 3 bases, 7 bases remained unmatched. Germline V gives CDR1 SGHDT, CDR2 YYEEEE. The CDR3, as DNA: TGTGCCAGCAGCTTACAGGGGGGTTTTAACAATCAGCCCCAGCATTTT. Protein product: CASSLQGGFNNQPQHF.